Given below is one TCR beta chain in context. Germline trimming cut 3 bases from V and 2 bases from J; bases unmatched to any gene: 9. The CDR3 length is 17 residues. From germline, CDR1 is LNHNV and CDR2 YYDKDF (reference sequence). Per the original methods: Scientists estimated how many nucleated cells there were by amplifying reference gene primers. Assay used: immunoSEQ multiplex PCR; TCRdb lists only in-frame clones, some missing. V, J and clone size reflect that table, while D and trimming were determined from the DNA. There are 85,000 to 130,000 clones in the sample; around 82% occur only once, and around 4.8% lies in the top ten. This record comes from a study of blood T cell repertoires in COVID-19. Study at large: COVID-19 samples, acute and convalescent, were from the United States, Italy and Spain. In each case, the material was cDNA or gDNA derived from T cells, B-cell-depleted T cells, or PBMCs.

Material for sequencing was peripheral blood. This sequence joins TRBV15 and TRBJ1-5; 8 nucleotides agree with TRBD1. The sequence was obtained from a man in his sixties with acute or convalescent COVID-19. Here the CDR3 reads CATSRDRVGEGNQPQHF. As DNA, the CDR3 is TGTGCCACCAGCAGGGACAGGGTCGGAGAAGGCAATCAGCCCCAGCATTTT.